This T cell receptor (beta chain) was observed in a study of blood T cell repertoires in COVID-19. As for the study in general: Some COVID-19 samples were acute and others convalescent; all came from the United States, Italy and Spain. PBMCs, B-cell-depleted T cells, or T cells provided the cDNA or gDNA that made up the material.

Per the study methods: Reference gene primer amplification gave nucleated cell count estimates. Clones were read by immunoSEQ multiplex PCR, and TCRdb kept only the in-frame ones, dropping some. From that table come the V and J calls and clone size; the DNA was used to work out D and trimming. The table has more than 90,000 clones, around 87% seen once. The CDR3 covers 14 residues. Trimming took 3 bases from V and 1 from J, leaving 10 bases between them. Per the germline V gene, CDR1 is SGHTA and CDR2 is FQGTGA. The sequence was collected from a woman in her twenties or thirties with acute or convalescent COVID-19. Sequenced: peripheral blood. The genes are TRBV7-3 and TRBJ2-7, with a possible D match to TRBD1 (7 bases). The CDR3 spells CASSLGGQSYEQYF. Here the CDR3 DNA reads TGTGCCAGCAGCTTGGGGGGACAGTCCTACGAGCAGTACTTC.